Sequencing of this T cell receptor (beta chain) was carried out in a study of T cells in Graves' hyperthyroidism and ophthalmopathy. Germline V CDR1 and CDR2: DFQATT, SNEGSKA (reference sequence). The CDR3 loop spans 14 amino acids. With 0 bases removed from V and 3 bases from J, the gap between germline ends came to 12 bases. It was RNA transcripts that yielded the amplified TCR beta CDR3 regions. HTBI primers were employed in a first-round RT-PCR of the TCR CDR3. One entry per CDR3 protein, called by TCRdb with MiXCR from the multiplex PCR reads. The sample lists some 420,000 distinct CDR3 sequences, approximately 15% seen once, with 5.3% in the top ten. Hyperthyroidism in the patients, aged 18 to 65, was newly diagnosed and under 2 months in duration. Uncontrolled infection, other autoimmune disease, pregnancy or lactation led to exclusion. Diagnostic assessment was based on clinical symptoms, serum thyroxine and TRAb, thyroid ultrasound and orbital computed tomography. Each 10 ml fresh peripheral blood draw supplied the PBMCs.

This sequence joins TRBV20-1 and TRBJ2-7; D gene ambiguous. Sequenced: blood. The clonotype comes from a woman aged 18-29 years with Graves' hyperthyroidism. This CDR3 reads CSARDPGSFYEQYF. CDR3 in DNA: TGCAGTGCTAGAGACCCGGGTTCCTTCTACGAGCAGTACTTC.